This T cell receptor (beta chain) was recorded in a study of blood T cell repertoires in COVID-19. Study-level information: Researchers got acute and convalescent COVID-19 samples from the United States, Italy and Spain. Sources were T cells, B-cell-depleted T cells, or PBMCs; the material itself was cDNA or gDNA.

The authors' processing: Amplifying reference gene primers gave estimates of nucleated cell counts. Only in-frame clones appear in the TCRdb table, and some are missing; sequencing was by immunoSEQ multiplex PCR. V, J and clone size reflect that table, while D and trimming were determined from the DNA. Here the sample spans around 250,000 clones, roughly nine tenths being singletons. The trim removed 4 bases at V and 7 bases at J, leaving 7 bases unmatched. The V gene's germline CDR1 is MNHEY and CDR2 SVGAGI. This CDR3 contains 15 residues. This clonotype was obtained from a man between 18 and 29 years old with active or convalescent COVID-19. This rearrangement joins TRBV6-5 to TRBJ2-1; TRBD2 matches at 10 bases. Material: peripheral blood. This CDR3 is CASSSTLTSGNEQFF. CDR3 nucleotides: TGTGCCAGCAGTTCGACCCTGACTAGCGGGAATGAGCAGTTCTTC.